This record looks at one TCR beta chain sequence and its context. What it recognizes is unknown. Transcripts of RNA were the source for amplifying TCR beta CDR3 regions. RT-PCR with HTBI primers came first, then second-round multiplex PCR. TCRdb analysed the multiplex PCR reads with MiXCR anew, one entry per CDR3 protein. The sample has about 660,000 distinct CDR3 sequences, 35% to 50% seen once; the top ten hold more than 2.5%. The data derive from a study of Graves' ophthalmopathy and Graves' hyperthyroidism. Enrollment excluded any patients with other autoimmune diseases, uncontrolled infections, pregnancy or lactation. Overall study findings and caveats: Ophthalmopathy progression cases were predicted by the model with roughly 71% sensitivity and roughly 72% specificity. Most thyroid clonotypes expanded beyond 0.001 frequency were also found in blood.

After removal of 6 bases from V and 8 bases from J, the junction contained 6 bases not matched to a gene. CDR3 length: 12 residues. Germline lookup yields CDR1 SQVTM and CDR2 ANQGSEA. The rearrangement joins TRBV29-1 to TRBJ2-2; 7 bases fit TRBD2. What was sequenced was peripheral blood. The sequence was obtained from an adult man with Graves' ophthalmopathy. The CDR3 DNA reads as TGCAGCGTCGGGGAGGGGACTGGGGAGCTGTTTTTT. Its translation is CSVGEGTGELFF.